This note documents a single T cell receptor (beta chain) sequence. Its antigen is undetermined. Assay version v3.0 of immunoSEQ was used, and it was run at survey level. Using immunoSEQ multiplex PCR, the repertoire was profiled, and TCRdb retains in-frame clones only, with some absent. This sample carries approximately 20,000 clones, more than 70% of them seen once, and the ten largest clones take 6% to 6.5%. These data belong to a study of long-term antiretroviral therapy in people with HIV. Study outcomes and limitations: Absence of data on ART adherence, viral resistance or therapy changes was noted. Transplant-donor-level diversity was not reached after ART, though diversity increased.

Cryopreserved PBMC, at 1-10 million per sample, were present before DNA extraction. Between the trimmed V and J ends, which lost 6 bases and 3 bases, there was a span of 15 bases. The germline CDR1 and CDR2 sequences are SGHKS and YYEKEE (reference sequence). The length of the CDR3 is 15 residues. The chain uses TRBV5-5 and TRBJ2-2; D is undetermined. The TCR sequence derives from a man between 60 and 75 years old with HIV. This specimen consisted of unsorted PBMCs, obtained 0.6 years after starting antiretroviral therapy. The CDR3 sequence is CASTARRADTGELFF. For the CDR3, the DNA is TGTGCCAGCACCGCCAGAAGGGCGGACACCGGGGAGCTGTTTTTT.